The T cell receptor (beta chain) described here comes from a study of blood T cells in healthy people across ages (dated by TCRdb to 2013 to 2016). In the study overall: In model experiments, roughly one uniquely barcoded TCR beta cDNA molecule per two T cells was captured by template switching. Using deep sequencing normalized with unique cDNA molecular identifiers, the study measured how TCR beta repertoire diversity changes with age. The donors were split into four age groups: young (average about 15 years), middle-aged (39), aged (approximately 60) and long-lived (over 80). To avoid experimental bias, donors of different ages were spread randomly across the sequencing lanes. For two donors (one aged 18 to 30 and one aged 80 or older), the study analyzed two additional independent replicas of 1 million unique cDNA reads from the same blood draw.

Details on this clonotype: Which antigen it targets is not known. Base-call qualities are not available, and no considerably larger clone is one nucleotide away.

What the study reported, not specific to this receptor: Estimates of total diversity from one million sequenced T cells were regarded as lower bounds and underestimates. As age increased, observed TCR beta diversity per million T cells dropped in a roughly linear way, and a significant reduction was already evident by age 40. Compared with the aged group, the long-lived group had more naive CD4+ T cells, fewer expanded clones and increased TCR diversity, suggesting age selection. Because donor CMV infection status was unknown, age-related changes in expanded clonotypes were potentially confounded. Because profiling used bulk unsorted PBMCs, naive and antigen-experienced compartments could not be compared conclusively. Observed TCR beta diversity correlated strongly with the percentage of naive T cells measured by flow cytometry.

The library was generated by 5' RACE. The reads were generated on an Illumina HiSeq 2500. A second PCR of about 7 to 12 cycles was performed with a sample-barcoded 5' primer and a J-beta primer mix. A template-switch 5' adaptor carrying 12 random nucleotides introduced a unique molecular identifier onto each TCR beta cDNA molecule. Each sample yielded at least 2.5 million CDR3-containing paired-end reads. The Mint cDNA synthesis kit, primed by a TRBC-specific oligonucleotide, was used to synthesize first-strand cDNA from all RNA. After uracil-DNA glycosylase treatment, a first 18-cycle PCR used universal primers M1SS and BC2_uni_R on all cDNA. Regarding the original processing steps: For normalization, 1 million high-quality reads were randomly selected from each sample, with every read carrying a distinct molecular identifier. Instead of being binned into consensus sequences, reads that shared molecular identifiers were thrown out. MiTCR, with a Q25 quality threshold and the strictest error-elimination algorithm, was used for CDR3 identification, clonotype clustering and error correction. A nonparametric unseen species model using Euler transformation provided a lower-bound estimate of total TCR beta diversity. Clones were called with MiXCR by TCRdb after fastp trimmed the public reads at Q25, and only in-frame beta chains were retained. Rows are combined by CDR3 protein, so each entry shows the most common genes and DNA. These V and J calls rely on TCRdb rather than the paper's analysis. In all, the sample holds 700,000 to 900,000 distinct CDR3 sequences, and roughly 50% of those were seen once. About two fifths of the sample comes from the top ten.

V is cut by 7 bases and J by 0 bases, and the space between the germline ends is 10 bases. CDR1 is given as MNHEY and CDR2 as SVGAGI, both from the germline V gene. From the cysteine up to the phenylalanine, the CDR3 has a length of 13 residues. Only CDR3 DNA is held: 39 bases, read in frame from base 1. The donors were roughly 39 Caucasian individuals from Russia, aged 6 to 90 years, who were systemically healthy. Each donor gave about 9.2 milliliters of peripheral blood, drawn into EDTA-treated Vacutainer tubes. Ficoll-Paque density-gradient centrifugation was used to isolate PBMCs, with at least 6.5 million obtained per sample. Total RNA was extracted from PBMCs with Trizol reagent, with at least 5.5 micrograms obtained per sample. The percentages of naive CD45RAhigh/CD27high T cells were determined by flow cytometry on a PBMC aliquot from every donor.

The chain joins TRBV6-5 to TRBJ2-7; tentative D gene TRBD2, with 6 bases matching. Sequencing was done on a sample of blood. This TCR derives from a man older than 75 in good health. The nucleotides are TGTGCCAGCAAACCAGCGGGCTCCTACGAGCAGTACTTC. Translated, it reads CASKPAGSYEQYF.